Included here is one T cell receptor (beta chain) sequence, with context. This entry comes from a study of T cell changes during pregnancy in multiple sclerosis. V was trimmed by 1 base and J by 1 base, leaving 15 bases between them. CDR3 length: 17 amino acids. Germline CDR1 is SGHNT and CDR2 is YYREEE (reference sequence). Only in-frame clones appear in the TCRdb table, and some are missing; sequencing was by immunoSEQ multiplex PCR. The sample contains over 45,000 clones, nearly 95% of which appear only once. The origin of this receptor is a female donor with multiple sclerosis, enrolled in a pregnancy study. The sample in question was CD8+ T cells from peripheral blood mononuclear cells, obtained in the third trimester of pregnancy. V and J are TRBV5-4 and TRBJ2-1, with D possibly being TRBD1 (5 bases). CDR3 sequence reads: CASSLPPRVGSYNEQFF. The CDR3 DNA reads TGTGCCAGCAGCTTGCCTCCCAGGGTAGGGTCCTACAATGAGCAGTTCTTC.